This passage covers 20 T cell receptor beta chains from one sample sequenced in a study of human T cells and chemical hapten exposure. This sample's time point: pre-sensitization, week 0. Treatment given: therapeutic diphenylcyclopropenone sensitization with weekly scalp DPC. TCRdb called the RACE reads again in MiXCR, with one record for every CDR3 protein. The data contain around 100,000 distinct CDR3 sequences, 10% to 14% of them singletons. Sequenced here: whole blood, sampled in connection with sensitization to the hapten diphenylcyclopropenone (DPC). These receptors were taken from a woman aged 55-69 years with alopecia areata. Some clones in this sample may be carry-over from other donors' samples.

This clonotype was counted ten times or more. The rearrangement uses TRBV3-1 and TRBJ2-3; 14 bases align to TRBD2. This CDR3 has 17 amino acids. Trimming took 4 bases from V and 6 from J; bases not matched to a gene: 9. The germline CDR1 and CDR2 sequences are LGHDT and YNNKEL (reference sequence). In DNA form, the CDR3 reads TGTGCCAGCAGCCCGCCGGGACTAGCGGGGGTATCGGATACGCAGTATTTT. Its protein product is CASSPPGLAGVSDTQYF.

This clonotype has at least ten counts. This sequence joins TRBV6-1 and TRBJ2-3, with 12 positions matching TRBD2. Germline CDR1 is MNHNS and CDR2 is SASEGT. Trimming cost V 5 bases and J 6 bases; bases outside gene matches: 9. CDR3 size: 16 residues. The chain's CDR3 is CASSPLPSGGADTQYF. Written as DNA, the CDR3 is TGTGCCAGCAGTCCTCTCCCTAGCGGGGGGGCCGATACGCAGTATTTT.

This chain uses TRBV11-2 with TRBJ2-2; the D gene is possibly TRBD2 (6 bases). The CDR3 is 18 residues long. V gave up 2 bases and J gave up 0 bases, with 16 bases separating them. Germline CDR1 is SGHAT and CDR2 is FQNNGV. The CDR3 loop is CASSLLAWGETNTGELFF. As DNA, the CDR3 is TGTGCCAGCAGCTTATTGGCTTGGGGGGAAACGAACACCGGGGAGCTGTTTTTT.

This chain uses TRBV4-1 with TRBJ1-6, with TRBD1 as a possible D gene (6 bases). V was trimmed by 1 base and J by 6 bases, leaving 13 bases between them. Germline V gene data show CDR1 as MGHRA and CDR2 as YSYEKL. The CDR3 extends over 16 amino acids. The CDR3 region is CASSQVSGTINSPLHF. CDR3 nucleotides: TGCGCCAGCAGCCAAGTCTCGGGGACAATTAATTCACCCCTCCACTTT.

The chain joins TRBV7-2 to TRBJ2-7; TRBD1 aligns across 11 bases. This CDR3 region has 15 residues. The junction had 5 bases not matched to a gene; V was cut back by 5 bases and J by 2 bases. Germline V gene lookup returns CDR1 SGHTA and CDR2 FQGNSA. CDR3 residues: CASSPRDRGTYEQYF. The CDR3, as DNA: TGTGCCAGCAGCCCCCGGGACAGGGGGACCTACGAGCAGTACTTC.

This clonotype was seen a handful of times. The V call is TRBV4-2, the J call TRBJ2-6; TRBD1 matches 7 bases. CDR3 size: 18 residues. With V trimmed by 2 bases and J by 0 bases, 7 bases remained unmatched. CDR1 and CDR2 (germline): LGHNA, YNFKEQ. CDR3 amino acids: CASSQPRQGSSGANVLTF. The CDR3 DNA sequence: TGTGCCAGCAGCCAACCGAGACAGGGAAGCTCTGGGGCCAACGTCCTGACTTTC.

The chain is built from TRBV2 and TRBJ2-7; no clear D. CDR1 is SNHLY, CDR2 FYNNEI, per germline. Deletions cut 6 bases from V and 3 bases from J, with 6 bases between. This CDR3 comprises 11 residues. CDR3 amino acids: CASSVNYEQYF. The CDR3 coding sequence is TGTGCCAGCAGCGTGAACTACGAGCAGTACTTC.

This clonotype has at least ten counts. The rearrangement joins TRBV7-9 to TRBJ2-1; possible D gene TRBD2, 7 bases. There are 15 residues in the CDR3. The germline V gene has CDR1 SEHNR and CDR2 FQNEAQ (reference sequence). Between the trimmed V and J ends, which lost 4 bases and 5 bases, there was a span of 15 bases. The CDR3 spells CASSSSGGFHNEQFF. Here the CDR3 DNA reads TGTGCCAGCAGCTCGTCGGGGGGCTTCCACAATGAGCAGTTCTTC.

The table lists this clonotype with a few counts. The chain combines TRBV18 with TRBJ1-1, with D perhaps TRBD1 (6 bases). The CDR3 spans 12 residues. V shed 4 bases and J shed 7 bases, with 10 bases lying between them. Germline CDR1 KGHSH, CDR2 LQKENI. This CDR3 is CASSLGGDEAFF. The CDR3 DNA reads as TGTGCCAGCTCACTGGGGGGCGATGAAGCTTTCTTT.

The sample holds many counts of this clonotype. The chain has TRBV25-1 and TRBJ2-7, with 7 bases that match TRBD2. The trim removed 3 bases at V and 6 bases at J, leaving 14 bases unmatched. This CDR3 region has 16 residues. Germline assignment: CDR1 MGHDK and CDR2 SYGVNS. The CDR3 sequence: CASSDPTAGVAGEQYF. The CDR3 DNA reads TGTGCCAGCAGTGACCCCACGGCGGGGGTGGCTGGCGAGCAGTACTTC.

This clonotype occurred a few times. The chain joins TRBV18 to TRBJ2-1; the D gene is possibly TRBD1 (6 bases). V was cut by 0 bases and J by 2 bases, with 8 bases left in between. This CDR3 comprises 15 residues. Germline CDR1 KGHSH, CDR2 LQKENI. The CDR3 DNA reads as TGTGCCAGCTCACCACCGGGGGCCCCCTACAATGAGCAGTTCTTC. It codes for CASSPPGAPYNEQFF.

This clonotype occurred a few times. The rearrangement uses TRBV5-1 and TRBJ2-5; tentative D call: TRBD1 (6 bases). The ends were cut back, 3 bases at V and 0 bases at J, with 18 bases in the middle. Germline lookup yields CDR1 SGHRS and CDR2 YFSETQ. The CDR3 extends over 17 amino acids. CDR3 residues: CASSSGADSLYQETQYF. CDR3 bases: TGCGCCAGCAGCTCCGGCGCGGACAGCTTGTACCAAGAGACCCAGTACTTC.

This clonotype was counted many times. The chain combines TRBV19 with TRBJ1-6; possible D gene TRBD1, 5 bases. Deletions cut 8 bases from V and 0 bases from J, with 17 bases between. The CDR3 loop spans 17 amino acids. Germline CDR1 reads LNHDA; CDR2 reads SQIVND (reference sequence). In nucleotides, the CDR3 is TGTGCCAGTCTTCCTCCGGGACCCAGCTCCTATAATTCACCCCTCCACTTT. It is translated as CASLPPGPSSYNSPLHF. Looking up the rest from reference TRBV19 and TRBJ1-6 gives the full variable domain: DGGITQSPKYLFRKEGQNVTLSCEQNLNHDAMYWYRQDPGQGLRLIYYSQIVNDFQKGDIAEGYSVSREKKESFPLTVTSAQKNPTAFYLCASLPPGPSSYNSPLHFGNGTRLTVT.

This clonotype came up many times. The gene calls are TRBV10-3 and TRBJ2-7, with no clear D. Germline values: CDR1 ENHRY, CDR2 SYGVKD. Trimming cost V 1 base and J 1 base, with 2 bases left between them. The CDR3 spans 12 residues. The CDR3 reads CAISEFSYEQYF. CDR3 nucleotides: TGTGCCATCAGTGAGTTTTCCTACGAGCAGTACTTC.

This chain uses TRBV2 with TRBJ2-5, with 8 bases fitting TRBD1. The V gene's germline CDR1 is SNHLY and CDR2 FYNNEI. J was trimmed by 5 bases and V by 3 bases; bases with no gene match: 8. The CDR3 length is 15 residues. The CDR3 DNA reads TGTGCCAGCAGTGATTCTGGACAGGGACTGGAGACCCAGTACTTC. Translated: CASSDSGQGLETQYF.

This clonotype has a count of ten or more. V is TRBV4-2 and J is TRBJ1-2; possible D gene TRBD1, 5 bases. Trimming stripped 1 base from V and 6 bases from J, with 18 bases between. CDR1 is LGHNA and CDR2 is YNFKEQ in the germline V gene. The CDR3 is 16 residues long. Written as DNA, the CDR3 is TGTGCCAGCAGCCAAGTGCAGGGAATCCGTACCCATGGCTACACCTTC. It translates to CASSQVQGIRTHGYTF.

A few counts support this clonotype. The chain couples TRBV10-2 to TRBJ1-4; D not resolved. The CDR3 contains 13 residues. V was clipped by 2 bases and J by 4 bases, with 5 bases between them. Per germline, CDR1 WSHSY and CDR2 SAAADI. CDR3 sequence: CASSETNNEKLFF. The CDR3 DNA sequence: TGCGCCAGCAGTGAGACGAATAATGAAAAACTGTTTTTT.

This clonotype was recorded many times. In nucleotides, the CDR3 is TGTGCCAGCTCACCTTCCAGCGGGGGGGACCAAGAGACCCAGTACTTC. Translating gives CASSPSSGGDQETQYF. The genes are TRBV18 and TRBJ2-5, with TRBD2 matching over 10 bases. CDR3 length: 16 residues. Germline V lookup: CDR1 KGHSH, CDR2 LQKENI. With V trimmed by 3 bases and J by 0 bases, 4 bases remained unmatched.

This clonotype was counted ten times or more. The rearrangement links TRBV27 to TRBJ1-5; D call uncertain. The CDR3 is made up of 17 amino acids. Deletions cut 10 bases from V and 2 bases from J, with 24 bases between. CDR1 and CDR2 from the germline V gene are MNHEY and SMNVEV (reference sequence). The CDR3 DNA is TGTGCCACCAAGTTTCGAGGGATAGGGTCGGGCAATCAGCCCCAGCATTTT. This translates into CATKFRGIGSGNQPQHF.

This clonotype has ten or more counts. The chain is built from TRBV5-6 and TRBJ2-3; D perhaps matches TRBD1 (6 bases). The germline V gene has CDR1 SGHDT and CDR2 YYEEEE. The CDR3 runs 15 residues. V lost 4 bases and J 2 bases, leaving 14 bases between the germline ends. The CDR3, as DNA: TGTGCCAGCAGCGACACCGGACAGTCCACAGATACGCAGTATTTT. Translation: CASSDTGQSTDTQYF.